This T cell receptor (beta chain) was obtained from a study of Ad26.COV2.S vaccination and SARS-CoV-2 variants. The overall study: Once, or twice with 56 days between doses, Ad26.COV2.S was given intramuscularly.

Profiling relied on immunoSEQ multiplex PCR, and the TCRdb table lists in-frame clones only, not all of them. The sample yields about 470,000 clones, about nine tenths seen once. Treatment here: approximately 18 received Ad26.COV2.S at low or high dose, single or two shots; 5 received placebo; per-sample allocation not given. Sampling was done on day 63 after the first vaccine or placebo injection. The shot given was an Ad26 vector that makes Wuhan-strain SARS-CoV-2 spike. Source: peripheral blood, taken in a trial of Ad26.COV2.S vaccine versus placebo. The sequence came from a person between 18 and 65 years old who received the Ad26.COV2.S COVID-19 vaccine or a placebo.

The CDR3 DNA reads as TGTGCCAGCAGCCCCCCCTCCTTCGATGAGCAGTTCTTC. Amino acid sequence: CASSPPSFDEQFF. V and J are TRBV7-9 and TRBJ2-1; D gene unclear. V lost 5 bases, J lost 8 bases, and 13 bases lay in between. This CDR3 comprises 13 residues. Germline-derived CDR1 and CDR2 are SEHNR and FQNEAQ (reference sequence). Using reference TRBV7-9 and TRBJ2-1 for the parts outside the CDR3, the full variable domain is DTGVSQNPRHKITKRGQNVTFRCDPISEHNRLYWYRQTLGQGPEFLTYFQNEAQLEKSRLLSDRFSAERPKGSFSTLEIQRTEQGDSAMYLCASSPPSFDEQFFGPGTRLTVL.